This T cell receptor (beta chain) was sequenced during a study of cytomegalovirus exposure and HLA in healthy donors. The CDR3 is made up of 19 amino acids. Germline CDR1 SGHAT, CDR2 FQNNGV. Trimming cost V 5 bases and J 4 bases; bases outside gene matches: 14. PCR amplification relied on 60 Vbeta primers (plus 13 Jbeta primers). Sequencing was performed with immunoSEQ multiplex PCR; in TCRdb, only in-frame clones are kept and a portion is missing. The sample shows 150,000 to 200,000 clones, less than 90% of them seen only once. The sample was PBMCs. The V and J genes are TRBV11-2 and TRBJ2-6; 10 nucleotides agree with TRBD1. The TCR originated in a boy between 2 and 10 years old in good health and CMV-seronegative. CDR3 amino acids: CASSLFRDRGAGGANVLTF. CDR3 bases: TGTGCCAGCAGCCTGTTTAGGGACAGGGGCGCAGGGGGGGCCAACGTCCTGACTTTC.